Below, 4 T cell receptor beta chains from the same sample are listed, as sequenced in a study of tissue T cells after allogeneic stem cell transplantation. The assay was immunoSEQ multiplex PCR, and TCRdb's table has in-frame clones only and misses some. The repertoire consists of more than 2,500 clones, with around 45% occurring once and the leading ten covering 15% to 20%. This sample's time point: mouse harvest day 14 after allogeneic transplant. The graft held 10^6 splenic CD5+ T cells and 10^7 T-cell-depleted bone marrow cells. Sequenced material: gut tissue. Receptors originate from a female BALB/c mouse given C57BL/6 T cells with graft-versus-host disease after an allogeneic hematopoietic cell transplant.

A word on this clone: All gene names here are mouse names. The DNA ends 1 residue before the CDR3 does, and the rest of the CDR3 is filled in from the germline J gene. V usage is TRBV3 and J usage is TRBJ2-5; 13 nucleotides align to TRBD2. The CDR3 runs 15 residues. The J segment lost 8 bases and the V segment lost 5 bases, leaving 7 bases of the junction unmatched. The germline gives CDR1 SNHLY, CDR2 FYNGKV (reference sequence). The sequenced CDR3 bases are TGTGCCAGCAGCCCCGGACTGGGGGGGCGAGGCACCCAGTAC. This encodes CASSPGLGGRGTQY. The complete CDR3 sequence is CASSPGLGGRGTQYF.

About this clone: Germline and genes: mouse. From the germline J gene comes the end of the CDR3, since the read stops 1 residue before it. The chain employs TRBV14 and TRBJ1-4; TRBD1 might be the D (6 bases). Trimming took 1 base from V and 0 from J, leaving 10 bases between them. CDR1 and CDR2 from the germline V gene are SGHDT and FRDEAV. This CDR3 is built from 16 residues. CDR3 bases read: TGTGCCAGCAGTTTCGGGGACACCATTTCCAACGAAAGATTATTT. It specifies CASSFGDTISNERLF. The entire CDR3 reads CASSFGDTISNERLFF.

Of note for this clone: Any gene name here is a mouse gene name. The read terminates 1 residue before the CDR3 end, so the remaining end is supplied by the germline J gene. This chain links TRBV23 with TRBJ2-2. The germline V gene encodes CDR1 KGHTA and CDR2 FQNQQP. The length of the CDR3 is 16 residues. The CDR3 sequence is CSSSQSTGVGTGQLYF. CDR3 DNA (partial): TGCTCCAGCAGTCAATCGACGGGGGTCGGCACCGGGCAGCTCTAC.

This clone was recorded once. Mouse gene names apply. The CDR3 DNA, read in part, is TGTGCCAGCTCTCTTCAGGGTAGTGCAGAAACGCTGTAT. Encoded protein: CASSLQGSAETLY. The complete CDR3 reads CASSLQGSAETLYF. The V gene is TRBV12-2, the J gene TRBJ2-3; maybe TRBD1 (5 bases). With the read ending 1 residue before the CDR3 end, the germline J gene is used to fill in that end. CDR1 and CDR2 (germline): SGHLS, HYDKME. This CDR3 has 14 amino acids. Deletions cut 1 base from V and 0 bases from J, with 7 bases between.